The subject of this entry is one T cell receptor (beta chain). Its antigen is still unknown. Patients were ineligible given autoimmune disease history or systemic immunosuppression. This specimen comes from a study of OX40 agonist ivuxolimab in advanced cancers. About the research overall: Aged roughly 23 to 90 with a mean of approximately 60 years, they were about 80% male. Regarding the study as a whole: Clonal expansion was seen in CD4+ and CD8+ blood T cells by week 6 at 0.1 to 3.0 mg/kg.

The CDR3 sequence is 16 residues long. Germline V gene sequence: CDR1 LNHDA, CDR2 SQIVND (reference sequence). V gave up 3 bases and J gave up 3 bases, with 17 bases separating them. Repertoires were generated with immunoSEQ multiplex PCR, while TCRdb's copy carries only in-frame clones and drops some. This table has around 60,000 clones, over 80% appearing once. This receptor was identified in an adult with an advanced solid tumor such as melanoma, head and neck, liver or kidney cancer. The input for sequencing was CD4+ or CD8+ T cells sorted from blood, taken in a trial of the OX40 agonist ivuxolimab. The chain has TRBV19 and TRBJ1-2; D is undetermined. CDR3 in amino acids: CASSIVAGYADYGYTF. CDR3 bases: TGTGCCAGTAGTATCGTAGCGGGGTATGCGGACTATGGCTACACCTTC.